Detailed here is one T cell receptor beta chain. Primers included in the PCR were 60 Vbeta and 13 Jbeta primers. Generated by immunoSEQ multiplex PCR, the TCRdb table keeps only in-frame clones and is missing some. This sample has some 180,000 clones; roughly 84% occur once, and the top ten carry around 1.2%. These data originate in a study of cytomegalovirus exposure and HLA in healthy donors. Germline CDR1 is SGHKS and CDR2 is YYEKEE (reference sequence). The CDR3 totals 15 residues. J was trimmed by 2 bases and V by 5 bases; bases with no gene match: 6. Sequencing was done on a sample of PBMCs. The V call is TRBV5-5, the J call TRBJ2-2, with 7 bases identical to TRBD2. The sequence was obtained from a girl aged 2-15 years in good health and CMV-seropositive. The CDR3 coding sequence is TGTGCCAGCAGGGCTAGCGGTCTAAACACCGGGGAGCTGTTTTTT. This encodes CASRASGLNTGELFF.